The rows below give T cell receptor beta chains drawn from one sample of a study of spatial heterogeneity in lung cancer. In TCRdb, the 5' RACE reads were re-called with MiXCR into one record per CDR3 protein. The sample lists tens of thousands of distinct CDR3 sequences; around 10% were seen once. The sequencing here drew on PBMCs, taken at surgery. The receptors shown here come from a male donor with early-stage non-small cell lung cancer. The CDR3 runs from the conserved cysteine through the conserved F or W. Each record gives: D gene, J gene, clone size, V gene, CDR3 protein, CDR3 DNA. The D gene is left open where the match is weak. For some rows the clone size is stated as once, few or many, or as a class when expanded; others skip it.

.	TRBJ2-7	many	TRBV7-6	CASSSTWGSYEQYF	TGTGCCAGCAGCTCCACCTGGGGGTCCTACGAGCAGTACTTC
TRBD1	TRBJ2-5	few	TRBV12-3/TRBV12-4	CASGTGDETQYF	TGTGCCAGCGGGACAGGGGATGAGACCCAGTACTTC
.	TRBJ2-1	few	TRBV5-6	CASSFSRDASSYNEQFF	TGTGCCAGCAGCTTCTCACGAGACGCGAGCTCCTACAATGAGCAGTTCTTC
TRBD2	TRBJ2-3	.	TRBV29-1	CSVGFSGDPTDTQYF	TGCAGCGTTGGGTTTAGCGGGGATCCCACAGATACGCAGTATTTT
.	TRBJ2-5	many	TRBV7-2	CASSFGGQETQYF	TGTGCCAGCAGCTTCGGGGGCCAAGAGACCCAGTACTTC
TRBD1	TRBJ1-1	few	TRBV7-9	CASSLVGQTNTEAFF	TGTGCCAGCAGCTTAGTGGGACAGACCAACACTGAAGCTTTCTTT
TRBD2	TRBJ2-7	few	TRBV28	CASRTSARSYEQYF	TGTGCCAGCAGAACTAGCGCACGATCCTACGAGCAGTACTTC
TRBD1	TRBJ2-2	few	TRBV6-1	CASRGQGRTGELFF	TGTGCCAGCAGAGGACAGGGAAGAACCGGGGAGCTGTTTTTT
TRBD1	TRBJ2-7	many	TRBV20-1	CSSREEGAKVHEQYF	TGCAGTTCCAGGGAAGAGGGGGCAAAAGTCCACGAGCAGTACTTC
.	TRBJ2-7	few	TRBV20-1	CSASWIQSSYEQYF	TGCAGTGCTTCCTGGATACAGAGCTCCTACGAGCAGTACTTC
TRBD1	TRBJ1-3	many	TRBV20-1	CSAGDRGSGNTIYF	TGCAGTGCTGGGGACAGGGGCTCTGGAAACACCATATATTTT
.	TRBJ2-3	.	TRBV6-2/TRBV6-3	CASSYAQGSSTDTQYF	TGTGCCAGCAGTTACGCTCAGGGCTCTTCGACAGATACGCAGTATTTT
.	TRBJ2-5	few	TRBV28	CASSLGGGGLQETQYF	TGTGCCAGCAGTTTAGGAGGAGGGGGCCTCCAAGAGACCCAGTACTTC
TRBD2	TRBJ2-1	many	TRBV4-2	CASSQEPSGEYNEQFF	TGTGCCAGCAGCCAAGAACCTAGCGGGGAGTACAATGAGCAGTTCTTC
TRBD2	TRBJ2-5	few	TRBV6-2/TRBV6-3	CASRPSGSETQYF	TGTGCCAGCAGACCAAGCGGGAGCGAGACCCAGTACTTC
TRBD1	TRBJ2-1	.	TRBV6-5	CASSYPGTGEQFF	TGTGCCAGCAGTTATCCTGGGACAGGGGAGCAGTTCTTC
TRBD1	TRBJ2-1	.	TRBV29-1	CSVSGTGEPNEQFF	TGCAGCGTTTCCGGGACAGGGGAACCCAATGAGCAGTTCTTC
TRBD2	TRBJ2-5	.	TRBV29-1	CSVDWTSKETQYF	TGCAGCGTTGATTGGACTAGTAAGGAGACCCAGTACTTC
TRBD2	TRBJ2-3	.	TRBV7-3	CASSLGLAGGTLDTQYF	TGTGCCAGCAGCCTCGGACTAGCGGGAGGTACTCTGGATACGCAGTATTTT
.	TRBJ2-5	many	TRBV29-1	CSVGQETQYF	TGCAGCGTTGGGCAAGAGACCCAGTACTTC
.	TRBJ1-1	many	TRBV29-1	CSVERGGTEAFF	TGCAGCGTTGAAAGGGGGGGGACTGAAGCTTTCTTT
.	TRBJ1-6	few	TRBV7-9	CASSLWGSPLHF	TGTGCCAGCAGCTTGTGGGGCTCACCCCTCCACTTT
TRBD2	TRBJ2-7	.	TRBV6-5	CASTFGLAGVYEQYF	TGTGCCAGCACCTTTGGACTAGCGGGGGTCTACGAGCAGTACTTC
TRBD1	TRBJ2-7	.	TRBV20-1	CSAVQGVSYEQYF	TGCAGTGCTGTTCAGGGGGTTTCCTACGAGCAGTACTTC
.	TRBJ2-2	.	TRBV2	CASTPGQNTGELFF	TGTGCCAGCACTCCGGGACAAAACACCGGGGAGCTGTTTTTT
.	TRBJ1-5	few	TRBV20-1	CSALRQSNQPQHF	TGCAGTGCTTTACGACAGAGCAATCAGCCCCAGCATTTT
TRBD2	TRBJ2-3	many	TRBV20-1	CSAREVLAGFTDTQYF	TGCAGTGCTAGAGAGGTACTAGCGGGATTCACAGATACGCAGTATTTT
.	TRBJ1-5	.	TRBV20-1	CSASQGRGSQPQHF	TGCAGTGCTAGTCAGGGGAGGGGGAGTCAGCCCCAGCATTTT